This T cell receptor beta chain is drawn from a study of PD-1 blockade in classical Hodgkin lymphoma. General study results and limits: Repertoire differences have undefined causes, possibly disease activity or prior therapy. Newly diagnosed patients reportedly trailed healthy donors in baseline TCR diversity.

As to this clone: The antigen is unknown.

TCRdb's copy holds only in-frame clones and misses some; the assay was immunoSEQ multiplex PCR. The sample consists of 20,000 to 25,000 clones, around 94% of them appearing once. The CDR3 covers 16 residues. V was cut by 0 bases and J by 2 bases, with 13 bases left in between. Germline V lookup: CDR1 SGDLS, CDR2 YYNGEE. Documented time point: newly diagnosed, previously untreated cHL patient sample. A comparison was provided by newly diagnosed, untreated classical Hodgkin lymphoma PBMCs. The sequence came from a human donor with classical Hodgkin lymphoma. The sample consisted of peripheral blood mononuclear cells (PBMCs). The chain employs TRBV9 and TRBJ2-3; D tentatively reads TRBD1 or TRBD2 (5 bases each). The CDR3 DNA follows: TGTGCCAGCAGCGTAGCGGGGCGGCTTGCCACAGATACGCAGTATTTT. Protein product: CASSVAGRLATDTQYF.